The clone carrying this T cell receptor beta chain was recorded a few times. The antigen is not known. cDNA carried unique molecular identifiers, and a universal primer site was added by template switching. One entry per CDR3 protein results from TCRdb running MiXCR on the 5' RACE reads. The table has more than 1.5 million distinct CDR3 sequences, under 35% seen once; the top ten hold over 0.25%. The sample originates from a study of identical twins. The study's findings and limits: Twins' excess sharing was less marked for out-of-frame beta sequences. Conclusions were drawn cross-sectionally by statistical analysis, without following the same donors. Among out-of-frame alpha sequences shared by twins, low generation probability occurred in excess.

Trimming left V 0 bases short and J 4 bases short, with 12 bases between. This CDR3 region has 14 residues. The germline gives CDR1 GTSNPN, CDR2 SVGIG (reference sequence). The clonotype originates from a newborn girl in good health. The source material was cord blood. V usage is TRBV30 and J usage is TRBJ1-2, with D maybe TRBD1 (5 bases). The CDR3 is CAWSVIGASYGYTF. CDR3 DNA sequence: TGTGCCTGGAGTGTAATCGGGGCCTCCTATGGCTACACCTTC.